This entry lists 18 T cell receptor beta chains sequenced from one sample in a study of identifying expanded T cells in peripheral blood. TCRdb keeps only in-frame clones here, not all; method: immunoSEQ multiplex PCR. The repertoire has about 110,000 clones, about nine tenths of them found once; the top ten carry roughly 7.6%. Source material: blood. The receptors originated from a person aged 18-69 years in good health.

This chain joins TRBV6-5 and TRBJ1-1; D gene ambiguous. Per germline, CDR1 MNHEY and CDR2 SVGAGI. The CDR3 consists of 15 residues. The V end lost 6 bases, the J end lost 4 bases, and 18 bases lay between the germline ends. Here the CDR3 DNA reads TGTGCCAGCAGCACATCCGGGATTCTGGGCACTGAAGCTTTCTTT. This gives the protein CASSTSGILGTEAFF.

The rearrangement links TRBV2 to TRBJ2-4; tentatively, D is TRBD1 (6 bases). This CDR3 region has 12 residues. Germline V gene sequence: CDR1 SNHLY, CDR2 FYNNEI. Trimming cost V 5 bases and J 6 bases, with 8 bases left between them. The CDR3 coding sequence is TGTGCCAGCAGTCCACAGGGAAACATTCAGTACTTC. Residues: CASSPQGNIQYF.

The chain combines TRBV11-2 with TRBJ1-2; no clear D. This CDR3 region has 15 residues. Germline assignment: CDR1 SGHAT and CDR2 FQNNGV. Deletions cut 5 bases from V and 8 bases from J, with 21 bases between. The CDR3 region has the DNA TGTGCCAGCAGCCGCCCTAACAGCGGCGTCTTGGGCTACACCTTC. Encoded protein: CASSRPNSGVLGYTF.

The rearrangement links TRBV28 to TRBJ1-5; 7 positions agree with TRBD1. J gave up 3 bases and V 3 bases, and 8 bases lay outside the gene matches. CDR3 length: 16 residues. Germline V gene data show CDR1 as MDHEN and CDR2 as SYDVKM. The CDR3 sequence: CASSFPHTGDNQPQHF. In nucleotides, the CDR3 is TGTGCCAGCAGTTTCCCCCACACAGGGGACAATCAGCCCCAGCATTTT. The full variable domain, with the rest looked up from reference TRBV28 and TRBJ1-5, is DVKVTQSSRYLVKRTGEKVFLECVQDMDHENMFWYRQDPGLGLRLIYFSYDVKMKEKGDIPEGYSVSREKKERFSLILESASTNQTSMYLCASSFPHTGDNQPQHFGDGTRLSIL.

This chain joins TRBV19 and TRBJ1-1, with a possible D match to TRBD1 (6 bases). Germline-derived CDR1 and CDR2 are LNHDA and SQIVND (reference sequence). The V and J ends lost 5 bases and 6 bases respectively, with 28 bases between them. The CDR3 is made up of 18 amino acids. CDR3 region: CASSSLTGRGMGHSEAFF. The CDR3 nucleotides are TGTGCCAGTAGTTCCTTGACAGGTCGGGGGATGGGACACTCTGAAGCTTTCTTT. Drawing the rest from reference TRBV19 and TRBJ1-1, the complete variable domain is DGGITQSPKYLFRKEGQNVTLSCEQNLNHDAMYWYRQDPGQGLRLIYYSQIVNDFQKGDIAEGYSVSREKKESFPLTVTSAQKNPTAFYLCASSSLTGRGMGHSEAFFGQGTRLTVV.

The chain recombines TRBV5-4 with TRBJ2-4, with TRBD1 identical over 9 bases. The CDR3 is made up of 15 amino acids. The V gene's germline CDR1 is SGHNT and CDR2 YYREEE (reference sequence). J lost 4 bases, V lost 4 bases, and 6 bases had no gene match. The CDR3, as DNA: TGTGCCAGCAGCGGGACAGGGAGTCGGAAAAACATTCAGTACTTC. It translates to CASSGTGSRKNIQYF.

This chain joins TRBV7-2 and TRBJ1-1, with 8 bases matching TRBD1. CDR1 and CDR2 from the germline V gene are SGHTA and FQGNSA. J gave up 1 base and V 8 bases, and 9 bases lay outside the gene matches. CDR3 length: 15 amino acids. In DNA, the CDR3 is TGTGCCAGCGGACGGGACAGGACACAGAACACTGAAGCTTTCTTT. It translates to CASGRDRTQNTEAFF.

This chain joins TRBV5-6 and TRBJ1-5; D is perhaps TRBD1 (5 bases). Between the trimmed V and J ends, which lost 3 bases and 4 bases, there was a span of 8 bases. This CDR3 spans 13 amino acids. In germline, CDR1 is SGHDT, CDR2 YYEEEE. DNA for the CDR3: TGTGCCAGCAGCTCACAGGAAAATCAGCCCCAGCATTTT. Its translation is CASSSQENQPQHF.

The rearrangement joins TRBV6-1 to TRBJ1-2; a possible D gene is TRBD1 (5 bases). Trimming cost V 10 bases and J 2 bases, with 11 bases left between them. Per the germline V gene, CDR1 is MNHNS and CDR2 is SASEGT. The CDR3 runs to 12 residues. CDR3 amino acids: CATSGGNYGYTF. The DNA of the CDR3 is TGTGCCACCTCGGGGGGGAACTATGGCTACACCTTC.

This sequence joins TRBV27 and TRBJ2-7, with a possible D match to TRBD1 (6 bases). CDR1 and CDR2 from the germline V gene are MNHEY and SMNVEV (reference sequence). Trimming removed 3 bases from V and 4 bases from J, with 10 bases in between. This CDR3 region has 13 residues. CDR3 coding DNA: TGTGCCAGCAGTTTGGGGGCGCGATACGAGCAGTACTTC. The encoded protein is CASSLGARYEQYF.

This chain joins TRBV28 and TRBJ1-3; the D is unclear. The CDR3 covers 12 residues. Germline CDR1 and CDR2: MDHEN and SYDVKM. Deletions cut 3 bases from V and 4 bases from J, with 4 bases between. The chain's CDR3 is CASSFEGNTIYF. The CDR3 DNA reads as TGTGCCAGCAGTTTTGAAGGAAACACCATATATTTT.

J is TRBJ2-3 and V is TRBV28, with 7 nucleotides matching TRBD2. Germline V gene lookup returns CDR1 MDHEN and CDR2 SYDVKM. V lost 5 bases and J lost 4; bases outside the gene matches: 15. The CDR3 has 17 amino acids. CDR3 nucleotides: TGTGCCAGCAGTCTCCAGGGTGGGAGGGCCTGGGCAGATACGCAGTATTTT. Its protein is CASSLQGGRAWADTQYF.

V and J are TRBV2 and TRBJ1-1; no firm D call. The germline V gene has CDR1 SNHLY and CDR2 FYNNEI. CDR3 length: 14 amino acids. V was shortened by 7 bases and J by 1 base, with 13 bases between the two germline ends. The CDR3 here is CASIILLKNTEAFF. In nucleotides, the CDR3 is TGTGCCAGCATAATACTGTTGAAGAACACTGAAGCTTTCTTT.

The V call is TRBV10-3, the J call TRBJ2-4; TRBD1 matches 9 bases. Germline loops: CDR1 ENHRY, CDR2 SYGVKD. The CDR3 runs to 13 residues. Unmatched junction bases numbered 5, after V lost 6 bases and J lost 8 bases. Here the CDR3 reads CAISKDRGDIQYF. CDR3 bases: TGTGCCATCAGCAAGGACAGGGGAGACATTCAGTACTTC.

J is TRBJ1-1 and V is TRBV6-5; D gene ambiguous. V lost 5 bases, J lost 3 bases, and 16 bases lay in between. CDR3 length: 15 residues. Germline V gives CDR1 MNHEY, CDR2 SVGAGI. The CDR3 protein is CASSQGRTRDTEAFF. In DNA, the CDR3 is TGTGCCAGCAGTCAAGGACGGACCCGGGACACTGAAGCTTTCTTT.

Regarding this clone: An end of the junction does not agree with germline; a read error may underlie this. The V and J genes are TRBV7-9 and TRBJ1-1; TRBD1 is a possible D gene (6 bases). Germline V gene lookup returns CDR1 SEHNR and CDR2 FQNEAQ (reference sequence). The CDR3 runs to 13 residues. The CDR3, as DNA: TGTGCCAGCAGCTTAGCGGGGGCAGGGATGGTAAGCTTT. Translation: CASSLAGAGMVSF.

V is TRBV7-3 and J is TRBJ2-5; 10 nucleotides agree with TRBD2. V shed 5 bases and J 5 bases; nucleotides not matched to a gene: 5. CDR3 size: 14 residues. Germline CDR1 SGHTA, CDR2 FQGTGA. The CDR3 DNA is TGTGCCAGCAGCCCCAGCGGGGGGGGTGAGACCCAGTACTTC. It encodes CASSPSGGGETQYF.

The chain joins TRBV7-9 to TRBJ2-5; D perhaps matches TRBD1 (6 bases). This CDR3 comprises 13 residues. Trimming cost V 8 bases and J 5 bases, with 15 bases left between them. Germline CDR1 reads SEHNR; CDR2 reads FQNEAQ (reference sequence). CDR3 sequence reads: CASDSGAQETQYF. In nucleotides, the CDR3 is TGTGCCAGCGACTCAGGGGCGCAGGAGACCCAGTACTTC.